This T cell receptor beta chain was sequenced for a study of blood T cells in healthy people across ages. Primed by a sample-barcoded 5' primer and a J-beta primer mix, a second PCR proceeded for roughly 7 to 11 cycles. Every cDNA molecule carried a tag from a template-switch adaptor bearing 12 random nucleotides. TCRdb redid the calling of the 5' RACE reads with MiXCR, one entry per CDR3 protein. The profile shows 700,000 to 900,000 distinct CDR3 sequences, roughly 50% of them singletons. The CDR3 has 15 residues. The V end lost 5 bases, the J end lost 3 bases, and 16 bases lay between the germline ends. CDR1 MNHEY and CDR2 SMNVEV come from the germline V gene (reference sequence). General study points: Diversity estimated from one million T cells was considered an underestimate. Relative to aged donors, long-lived donors carried more naive CD4+ cells and displayed higher diversity.

Turning to this clonotype: The antigen is undetermined.

The authors drew 8.5 to 10 milliliters of peripheral blood from each donor. The rearrangement joins TRBV27 to TRBJ1-1; D unresolved. Material: blood. The clonotype comes from an elderly man in good health. The CDR3 protein is CASSPSTRPDTEAFF. The CDR3 nucleotides are TGTGCCAGCAGTCCCTCCACCAGGCCAGACACTGAAGCTTTCTTT.